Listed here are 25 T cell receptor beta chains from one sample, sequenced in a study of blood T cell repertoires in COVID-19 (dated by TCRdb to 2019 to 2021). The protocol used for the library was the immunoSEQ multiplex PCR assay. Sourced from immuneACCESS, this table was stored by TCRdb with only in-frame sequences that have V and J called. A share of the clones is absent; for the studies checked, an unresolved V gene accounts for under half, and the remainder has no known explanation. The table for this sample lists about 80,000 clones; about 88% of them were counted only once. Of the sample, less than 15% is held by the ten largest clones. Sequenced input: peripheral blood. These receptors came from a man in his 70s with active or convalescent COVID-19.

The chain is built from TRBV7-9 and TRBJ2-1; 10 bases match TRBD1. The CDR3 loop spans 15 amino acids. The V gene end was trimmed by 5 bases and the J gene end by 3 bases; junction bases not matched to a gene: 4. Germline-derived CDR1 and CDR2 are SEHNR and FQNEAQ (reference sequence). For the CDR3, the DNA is TGTGCCAGCAGCCTGGGACAGGGGTTCTACAATGAGCAGTTCTTC. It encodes CASSLGQGFYNEQFF.

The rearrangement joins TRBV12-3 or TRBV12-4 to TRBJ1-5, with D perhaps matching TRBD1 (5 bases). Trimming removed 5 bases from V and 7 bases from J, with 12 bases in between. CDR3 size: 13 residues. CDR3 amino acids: CASSPGGRQPQHF. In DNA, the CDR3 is TGTGCCAGCAGTCCGGGGGGGAGGCAGCCCCAGCATTTT.

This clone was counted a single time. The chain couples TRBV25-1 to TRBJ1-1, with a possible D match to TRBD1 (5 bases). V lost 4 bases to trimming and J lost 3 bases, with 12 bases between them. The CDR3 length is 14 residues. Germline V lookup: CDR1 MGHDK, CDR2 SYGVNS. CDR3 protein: CASSVRDWYTEAFF. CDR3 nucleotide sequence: TGTGCCAGCAGTGTCAGGGATTGGTACACTGAAGCTTTCTTT.

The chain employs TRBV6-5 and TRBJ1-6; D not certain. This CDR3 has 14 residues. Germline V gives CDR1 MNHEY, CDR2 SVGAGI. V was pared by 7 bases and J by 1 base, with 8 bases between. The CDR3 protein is CASKESSYNSPLHF. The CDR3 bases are TGTGCCAGCAAAGAGTCATCCTATAATTCACCCCTCCACTTT.

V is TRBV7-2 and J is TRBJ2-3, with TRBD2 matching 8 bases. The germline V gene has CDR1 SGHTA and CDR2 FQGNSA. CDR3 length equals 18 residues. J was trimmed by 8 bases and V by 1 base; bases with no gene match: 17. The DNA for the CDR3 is TGTGCCAGCAGCTTAGTAGGGGGAGCGGGGGCCGTTCTGGGTACGCAGTATTTT. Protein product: CASSLVGGAGAVLGTQYF.

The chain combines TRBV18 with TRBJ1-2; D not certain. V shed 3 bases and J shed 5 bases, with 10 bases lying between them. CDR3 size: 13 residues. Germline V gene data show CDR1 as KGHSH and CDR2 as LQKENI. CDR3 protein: CASSPQALYGYTF. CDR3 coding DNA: TGTGCCAGCTCACCGCAGGCCCTGTATGGCTACACCTTC.

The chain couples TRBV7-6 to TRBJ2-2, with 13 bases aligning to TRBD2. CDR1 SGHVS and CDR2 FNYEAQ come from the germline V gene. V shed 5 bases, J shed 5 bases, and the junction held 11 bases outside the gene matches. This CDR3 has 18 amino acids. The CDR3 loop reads CASSARLAGGSETGELFF. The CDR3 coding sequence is TGTGCCAGCAGCGCCCGACTAGCGGGGGGTTCAGAGACCGGGGAGCTGTTTTTT.

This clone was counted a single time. The CDR3 DNA reads as TGCGCCAGCAGCTTTACAGGGGGCCCTCTCTACACCTTC. Protein sequence: CASSFTGGPLYTF. This chain uses TRBV5-1 with TRBJ1-2, with 9 bases identical to TRBD1. The junction had 6 bases not matched to a gene; V was cut back by 2 bases and J by 10 bases. The CDR3 consists of 13 residues. Germline values: CDR1 SGHRS, CDR2 YFSETQ.

The CDR3 nucleotides are TGTGCCAGCAGTTTCACGGGAAAGCAGTACTTC. Its translation is CASSFTGKQYF. The rearrangement uses TRBV6-5 and TRBJ2-7, with D tentatively TRBD2 (5 bases). Germline assignment: CDR1 MNHEY and CDR2 SVGAGI. The CDR3 extends over 11 amino acids. With 4 bases removed from V and 8 bases from J, the gap between germline ends came to 9 bases.

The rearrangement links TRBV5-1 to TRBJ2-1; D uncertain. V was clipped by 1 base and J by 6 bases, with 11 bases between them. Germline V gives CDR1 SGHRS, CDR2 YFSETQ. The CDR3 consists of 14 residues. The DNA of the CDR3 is TGCGCCAGCAGCTTGCAGAACACCCTCAATGAGCAGTTCTTC. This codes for CASSLQNTLNEQFF.

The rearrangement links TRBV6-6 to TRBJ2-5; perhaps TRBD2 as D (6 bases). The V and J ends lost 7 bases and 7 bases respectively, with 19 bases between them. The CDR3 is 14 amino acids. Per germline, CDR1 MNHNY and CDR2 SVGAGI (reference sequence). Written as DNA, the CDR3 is TGTGCCAGCAATCGGGGAGGAGAGTTCATGACCCAGTACTTC. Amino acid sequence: CASNRGGEFMTQYF.

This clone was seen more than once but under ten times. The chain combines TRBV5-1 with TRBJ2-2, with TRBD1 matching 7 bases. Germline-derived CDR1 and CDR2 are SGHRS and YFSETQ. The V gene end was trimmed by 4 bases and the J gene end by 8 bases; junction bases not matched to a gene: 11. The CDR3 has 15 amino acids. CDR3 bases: TGCGCCAGCAGCACGGGACAGACTAAGGAAGGGGAGCTGTTTTTT. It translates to CASSTGQTKEGELFF.

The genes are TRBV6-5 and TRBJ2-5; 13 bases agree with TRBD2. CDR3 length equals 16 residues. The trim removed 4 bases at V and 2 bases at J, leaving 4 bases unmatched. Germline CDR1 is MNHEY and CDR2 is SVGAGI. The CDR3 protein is CASSFTSGGGQETQYF. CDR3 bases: TGTGCCAGCAGTTTCACTAGCGGGGGGGGGCAAGAGACCCAGTACTTC.

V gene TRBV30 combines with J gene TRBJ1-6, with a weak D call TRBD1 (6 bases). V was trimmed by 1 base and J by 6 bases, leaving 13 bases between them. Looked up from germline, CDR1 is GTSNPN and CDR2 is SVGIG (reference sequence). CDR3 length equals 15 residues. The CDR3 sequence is CAWSGDIGINSPLHF. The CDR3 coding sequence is TGTGCCTGGAGTGGGGACATCGGCATTAATTCACCCCTCCACTTT.

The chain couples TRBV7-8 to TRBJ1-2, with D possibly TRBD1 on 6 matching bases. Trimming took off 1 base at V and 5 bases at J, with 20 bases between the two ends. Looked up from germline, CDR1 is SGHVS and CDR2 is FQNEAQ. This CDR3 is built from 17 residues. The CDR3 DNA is TGTGCCAGCAGCTTAGTATCCCAGGGGCTCGACGAGTATGGCTACACCTTC. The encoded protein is CASSLVSQGLDEYGYTF.

The CDR3 nucleotides read TGCGCCAGCAGAGTGTCTAGCGGGGATGAGACCCAGTACTTC. Translated, it gives CASRVSSGDETQYF. The V and J genes are TRBV5-1 and TRBJ2-5; 9 bases match TRBD2. The junction had 7 bases not matched to a gene; V was cut back by 5 bases and J by 5 bases. Germline CDR1 reads SGHRS; CDR2 reads YFSETQ. This CDR3 has 14 amino acids.

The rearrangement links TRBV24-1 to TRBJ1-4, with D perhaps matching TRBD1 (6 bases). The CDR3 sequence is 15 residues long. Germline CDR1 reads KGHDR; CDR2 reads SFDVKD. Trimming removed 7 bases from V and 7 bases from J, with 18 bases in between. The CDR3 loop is CATRSIRGSGEKLFF. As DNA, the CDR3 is TGTGCCACCAGATCCATTAGGGGGTCCGGTGAAAAACTGTTTTTT.

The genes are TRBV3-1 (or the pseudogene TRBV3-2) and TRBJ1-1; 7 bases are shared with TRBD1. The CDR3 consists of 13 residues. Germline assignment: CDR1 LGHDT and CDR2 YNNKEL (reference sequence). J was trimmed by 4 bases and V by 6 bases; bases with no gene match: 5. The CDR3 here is CASSHSGGTEAFF. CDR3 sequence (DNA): TGTGCCAGCAGTCATTCAGGGGGCACTGAAGCTTTCTTT.

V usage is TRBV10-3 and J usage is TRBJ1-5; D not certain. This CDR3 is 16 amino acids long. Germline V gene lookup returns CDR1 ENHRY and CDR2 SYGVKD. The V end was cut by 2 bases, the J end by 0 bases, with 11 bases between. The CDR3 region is CAISEGARNSNQPQHF. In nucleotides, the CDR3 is TGTGCCATCAGTGAGGGTGCCAGAAATAGCAATCAGCCCCAGCATTTT.

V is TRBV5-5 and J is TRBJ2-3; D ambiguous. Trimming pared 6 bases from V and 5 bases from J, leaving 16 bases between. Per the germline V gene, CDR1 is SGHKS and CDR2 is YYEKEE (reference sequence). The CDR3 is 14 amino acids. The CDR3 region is CASTLSYSGDTQYF. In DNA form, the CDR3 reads TGTGCCAGCACCCTTTCTTATAGTGGAGATACGCAGTATTTT.

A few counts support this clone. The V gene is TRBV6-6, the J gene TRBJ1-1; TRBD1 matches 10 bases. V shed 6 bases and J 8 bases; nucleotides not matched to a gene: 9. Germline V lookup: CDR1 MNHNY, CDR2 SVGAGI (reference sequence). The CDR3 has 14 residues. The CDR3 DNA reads TGTGCCAGCAGACCGGGACAGGGGTTTACCGAAGCTTTCTTT. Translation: CASRPGQGFTEAFF.

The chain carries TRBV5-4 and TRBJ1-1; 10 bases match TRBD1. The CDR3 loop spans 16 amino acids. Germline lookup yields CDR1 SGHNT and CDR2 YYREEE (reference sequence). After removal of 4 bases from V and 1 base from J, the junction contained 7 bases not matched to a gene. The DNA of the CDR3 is TGTGCCAGCAGCGCACCGGGACAGGGGTGGAACACTGAAGCTTTCTTT. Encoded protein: CASSAPGQGWNTEAFF. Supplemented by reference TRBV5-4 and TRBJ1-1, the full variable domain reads ETGVTQSPTHLIKTRGQQVTLRCSSQSGHNTVSWYQQALGQGPQFIFQYYREEENGRGNFPPRFSGLQFPNYSSELNVNALELDDSALYLCASSAPGQGWNTEAFFGQGTRLTVV.

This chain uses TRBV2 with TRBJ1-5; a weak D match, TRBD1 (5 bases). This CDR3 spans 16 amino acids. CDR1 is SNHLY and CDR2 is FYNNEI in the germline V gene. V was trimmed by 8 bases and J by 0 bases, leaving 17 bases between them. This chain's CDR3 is CASGDSGYYSNQPQHF. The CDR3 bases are TGTGCCAGCGGGGACTCAGGCTATTATAGCAATCAGCCCCAGCATTTT.

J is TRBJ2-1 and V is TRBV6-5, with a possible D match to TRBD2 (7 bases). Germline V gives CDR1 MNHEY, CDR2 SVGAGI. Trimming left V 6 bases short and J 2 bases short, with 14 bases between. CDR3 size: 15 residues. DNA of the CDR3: TGTGCCAGCAGGAGGGGGGGATCGGCCTACAATGAGCAGTTCTTC. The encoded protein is CASRRGGSAYNEQFF.

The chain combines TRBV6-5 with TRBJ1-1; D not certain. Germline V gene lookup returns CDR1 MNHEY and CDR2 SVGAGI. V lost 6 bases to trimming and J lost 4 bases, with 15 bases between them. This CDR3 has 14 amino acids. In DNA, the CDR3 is TGTGCCAGCAGCCCCCGGGAGAAGGTCACTGAAGCTTTCTTT. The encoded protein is CASSPREKVTEAFF.